This T cell receptor (beta chain) emerged from a study of radiotherapy plus CTLA-4 blockade in lung cancer. The table lists this clone with a few counts. The V end lost 5 bases, the J end lost 3 bases, and 12 bases lay between the germline ends. CDR3 length: 14 residues. Germline CDR1 reads LNHDA; CDR2 reads SQIVND (reference sequence). Measured with immunoSEQ multiplex PCR; TCRdb has only the in-frame clones, and not every one. The data contain 90,000 to 100,000 clones, approximately 74% of them singletons. This material consisted of peripheral blood, taken from a patient treated with radiotherapy plus ipilimumab. The clonotype originates from a human donor with non-small cell lung cancer who had a partial response to radiotherapy plus ipilimumab. Some clones in this sample may be carry-over from other donors' samples. The chain links TRBV19 to TRBJ2-3, with a weak D call TRBD1 (6 bases). CDR3 amino acids: CASSSSGDTDTQYF. CDR3 nucleotides: TGTGCCAGTAGTTCTTCAGGGGATACAGATACGCAGTATTTT.